This TCR beta chain appears in the sequencing data of a study of cytomegalovirus exposure and HLA in healthy donors. Trimming pared 4 bases from V and 2 bases from J, leaving 15 bases between. This CDR3 is 14 amino acids long. In germline, CDR1 is GTSNPN, CDR2 SVGIG (reference sequence). Concerning this clone itself: Its antigen is not known.

Study results and caveats: Researchers counted around 170 TCR beta chains as cytomegalovirus-associated. Rarity held for most TCR sequences, but there were some public TCRs that occurred in many donors.

Produced via immunoSEQ multiplex PCR; TCRdb's table is partial and in-frame only. The sample consists of 250,000 to 400,000 clones, nearly 90% of them appearing once. The V call is TRBV30, the J call TRBJ2-7; D is possibly TRBD2 (6 bases). The receptor was isolated from a man in his thirties or forties in good health and CMV-seronegative. Sequencing input: PBMCs. CDR3 in DNA: TGTGCCTGGACTGAGGGGACTTCTACCTACGAGCAGTACTTC. As protein: CAWTEGTSTYEQYF.